These T cell receptor beta chains were read from a single sample in a study of T cell responses to AZD1222 COVID-19 vaccine. Here immunoSEQ multiplex PCR was the method, and the copy in TCRdb shows in-frame clones only, minus some. The profile covers 95,000 to 150,000 clones, with approximately 88% appearing a single time and under 6.5% taken by the ten largest. The sample here was peripheral blood, taken on day 0 of AZD1222 vaccination. The receptor set was obtained from an adult in good health. CDR3s include the opening cysteine and the closing phenylalanine or tryptophan. A D gene is named only where the DNA matches it firmly. Size values are once, few and many counts, or a class for expanded clones, and some rows have none.

j_gene,abundance,d_gene,v_gene,CDR3aa,CDR3nt
TRBJ1-2,-,-,TRBV5-6,CASSQRQPNNYGYTF,TGTGCCAGCAGCCAGAGACAGCCTAATAACTATGGCTACACCTTC
TRBJ2-2,-,-,TRBV28,CASSPSLGGFTGELFF,TGTGCCAGCAGCCCATCTTTGGGGGGTTTCACCGGGGAGCTGTTTTTT
TRBJ1-6,-,TRBD1,TRBV15,CATSTRTGSAYNSPLHF,TGTGCCACCAGCACAAGGACAGGGAGCGCCTATAATTCACCCCTCCACTTT
TRBJ2-1,-,-,TRBV19,CASSMGLSYNEQFF,TGTGCCAGTAGTATGGGGCTGAGCTACAATGAGCAGTTCTTC
TRBJ2-6,-,-,TRBV7-9,CASSKDSSGANVLTF,TGTGCCAGCAGCAAAGATTCCTCTGGGGCCAACGTCCTGACTTTC
TRBJ1-2,-,TRBD1,TRBV28,CASFPGQGTFGYTF,TGTGCCAGCTTTCCGGGACAGGGAACATTTGGCTACACCTTC
TRBJ2-7,-,-,TRBV7-9,CASSSSGENEQYF,TGTGCCAGCAGCTCCTCAGGGGAAAACGAGCAGTACTTC
TRBJ1-3,many,-,TRBV18,CASSPWGNRAGNTIYF,TGTGCCAGCTCACCTTGGGGGAATCGAGCTGGAAACACCATATATTTT
TRBJ1-6,-,-,TRBV4-3,CASSQDGGGFSPLHF,TGCGCCAGCAGCCAAGACGGGGGTGGGTTTTCACCCCTCCACTTT
TRBJ2-2,-,-,TRBV7-9,CASRFELNTGELFF,TGTGCCAGCAGATTCGAATTGAACACCGGGGAGCTGTTTTTT
TRBJ1-1,-,TRBD1,TRBV18,CASSPGQGNEAFF,TGTGCCAGCTCACCGGGACAGGGGAATGAAGCTTTCTTT
TRBJ1-1,once,TRBD1,TRBV5-8,CASSPTGGQNTEAFF,TGTGCCAGCAGCCCAACAGGGGGTCAGAACACTGAAGCTTTCTTT
TRBJ1-1,-,-,TRBV6-5,CASSNAGTEAFF,TGTGCCAGCAGTAACGCGGGAACTGAAGCTTTCTTT
TRBJ1-1,-,-,TRBV5-6,CASSLGMNTEAFF,TGTGCCAGCAGCTTGGGGATGAACACTGAAGCTTTCTTT
TRBJ2-3,once,-,TRBV7-3,CASSSWGITDTQYF,TGTGCCAGCAGCTCCTGGGGGATCACAGATACGCAGTATTTT
TRBJ2-2,-,TRBD1,TRBV11-1,CASSPDRESTGELFF,TGTGCCAGCAGCCCGGACAGGGAAAGCACCGGGGAGCTGTTTTTT
TRBJ1-4,-,TRBD1,TRBV7-9,CASSTDRGGEKLFF,TGTGCCAGCAGCACGGACAGGGGAGGTGAAAAACTGTTTTTT
TRBJ2-7,-,-,TRBV2,CASSERESYEQYF,TGTGCCAGCAGTGAAAGGGAGTCCTACGAGCAGTACTTC
TRBJ1-3,-,-,TRBV7-2,CASSFKGANTIYF,TGTGCCAGCAGCTTTAAAGGGGCCAACACCATATATTTT
TRBJ2-5,-,TRBD2,TRBV7-9,CASSLLAAQETQYF,TGTGCCAGCAGCTTACTAGCGGCCCAAGAGACCCAGTACTTC
TRBJ2-3,-,TRBD2,TRBV5-1,CASSSLGSGGLDTQYF,TGCGCCAGCAGCTCCTTGGGTAGCGGGGGACTAGATACGCAGTATTTT
TRBJ2-3,-,-,TRBV3-1/TRBV3-2,CATVSAGTDTQYF,TGTGCCACTGTGAGTGCCGGGACAGATACGCAGTATTTT
TRBJ1-2,-,-,TRBV4-2,CASSPLVATWGYTF,TGTGCCAGCAGCCCGCTGGTCGCCACTTGGGGCTACACCTTC
TRBJ1-1,-,-,TRBV29-1,CSVEGGGGAFF,TGCAGCGTTGAAGGTGGGGGGGGAGCTTTCTTT
TRBJ2-5,once,-,TRBV2,CASRIETQYF,TGTGCCAGCAGGATAGAGACCCAGTACTTC
TRBJ1-2,-,-,TRBV3-1/TRBV3-2,CASSRSGGDYGYTF,TGTGCCAGCAGCCGTTCAGGAGGTGACTATGGCTACACCTTC